This is a list of T cell receptor beta chains from one sample in a study of blood T cell repertoires in COVID-19. Libraries were prepared by immunoSEQ multiplex PCR; TCRdb keeps only in-frame clonotypes and omits some of them. The sample yields more than 150,000 clones, roughly 85% seen once. Sequencing was carried out using peripheral blood. These receptors were obtained from a man between 60 and 70 years old with acute or convalescent COVID-19. Each CDR3 is given with its conserved first and last residue. Each record gives: CDR3 length, V gene, J gene, CDR3 protein.

14,TRBV6-6,TRBJ1-2,CASIPQGAPAGYTF
14,TRBV28,TRBJ1-1,CASSPTAKYTEAFF
14,TRBV7-9,TRBJ2-3,CASSLRRNTDTQYF
14,TRBV27,TRBJ2-7,CASSFYRAESEQYF
14,TRBV6-5,TRBJ2-7,CASRPMGGVDEQYF
13,TRBV6-1,TRBJ2-5,CASSDGRGGTQYF
14,TRBV9,TRBJ1-1,CASSVGWGQSEAFF
15,TRBV9,TRBJ2-7,CASSPGAGGNYEQYF
16,TRBV19,TRBJ2-3,CASSPGQGRGTDTQYF
13,TRBV9,TRBJ2-7,CAARGGSSYEQYF
15,TRBV6-4,TRBJ1-2,CASSPGQGGFYGYTF
13,TRBV27,TRBJ2-5,CASSSRGRETQYF
13,TRBV6-5,TRBJ1-1,CATRQGLYTEAFF
18,TRBV2,TRBJ2-3,CASSEAGSADPITDTQYF
14,TRBV18,TRBJ2-5,CASSPRRGQETQYF
18,TRBV10-3,TRBJ2-1,CATAGTSGARSSYNEQFF
13,TRBV28,TRBJ1-2,CASRPFTGFADTF
14,TRBV10-2,TRBJ2-5,CASALRHFQETQYF
16,TRBV5-1,TRBJ2-3,CASSIPAGSSTDTQYF
17,TRBV6-1,TRBJ1-6,CASSDLRQGSLDSPLHF
11,TRBV18,TRBJ2-3,CASSSGETQYF
14,TRBV2,TRBJ2-7,CASWGPREPYEQYF
13,TRBV28,TRBJ1-1,CASAPSTGGEAFF
16,TRBV3-1/TRBV3-2,TRBJ2-1,CASSQDPLAGGSEQFF
14,TRBV10-2,TRBJ2-3,CASTLTSGTDTQYF
14,TRBV9,TRBJ1-4,CASSPDRGLEKLFF
16,TRBV5-1,TRBJ1-3,CASSLAGTRFGNTIYF
15,TRBV7-2,TRBJ1-2,CASSDRDRGGYGYTF
17,TRBV5-1,TRBJ2-2,CASSLNRGPFGTGELFF
14,TRBV19,TRBJ2-7,CASSPDRGTYEQYF
13,TRBV18,TRBJ2-7,CASSGLAGSEQYF
14,TRBV15,TRBJ2-5,CATSRETGGETQYF
15,TRBV9,TRBJ1-4,CASSVDLATNEKLFF